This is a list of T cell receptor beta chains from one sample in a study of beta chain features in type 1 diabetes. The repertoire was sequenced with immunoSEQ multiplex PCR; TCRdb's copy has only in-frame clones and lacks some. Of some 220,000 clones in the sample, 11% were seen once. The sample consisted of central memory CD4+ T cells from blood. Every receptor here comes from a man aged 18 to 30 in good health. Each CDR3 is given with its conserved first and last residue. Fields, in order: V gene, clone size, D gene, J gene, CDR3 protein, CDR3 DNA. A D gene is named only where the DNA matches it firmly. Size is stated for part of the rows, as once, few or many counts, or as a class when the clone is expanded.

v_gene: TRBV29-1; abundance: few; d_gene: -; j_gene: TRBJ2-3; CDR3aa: CSVVKYRGTDTQYF; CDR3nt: TGCAGCGTTGTTAAGTACAGGGGCACAGATACGCAGTATTTT
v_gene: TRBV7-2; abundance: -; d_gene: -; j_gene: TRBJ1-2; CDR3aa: CASSLATHNYGYTF; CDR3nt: TGTGCCAGCAGCTTAGCAACTCATAACTATGGCTACACCTTC
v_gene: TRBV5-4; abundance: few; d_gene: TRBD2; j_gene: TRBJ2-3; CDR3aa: CASSLTSGSTDTQYF; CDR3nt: TGTGCCAGCAGCTTGACTAGCGGAAGCACAGATACGCAGTATTTT
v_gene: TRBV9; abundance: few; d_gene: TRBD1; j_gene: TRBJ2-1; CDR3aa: CASSVGTGAYNEQFF; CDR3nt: TGTGCCAGCAGCGTAGGTACAGGGGCCTACAATGAGCAGTTCTTC
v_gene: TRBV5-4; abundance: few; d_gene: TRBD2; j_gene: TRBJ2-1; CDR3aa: CASSFGTRNSGEQFF; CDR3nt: TGTGCCAGCAGCTTTGGGACTAGGAACAGCGGTGAGCAGTTCTTC
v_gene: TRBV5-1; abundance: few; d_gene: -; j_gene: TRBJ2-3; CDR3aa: CASSFLGAGSTDTQYF; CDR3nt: TGCGCCAGCAGCTTCCTCGGCGCGGGGAGCACAGATACGCAGTATTTT
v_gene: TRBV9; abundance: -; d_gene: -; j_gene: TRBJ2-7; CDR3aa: CASSVGTSYEQYF; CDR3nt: TGTGCCAGCAGCGTAGGGACTTCCTACGAGCAGTACTTC
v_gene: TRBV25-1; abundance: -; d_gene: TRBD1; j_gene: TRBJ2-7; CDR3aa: CASSEQGALSYEQYF; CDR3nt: TGTGCCAGCAGTGAGCAGGGGGCTCTCTCCTACGAGCAGTACTTC
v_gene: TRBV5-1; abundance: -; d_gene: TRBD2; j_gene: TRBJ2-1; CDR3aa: CASSLGTTYNEQFF; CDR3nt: TGCGCCAGCAGCCTCGGGACTACCTACAATGAGCAGTTCTTC
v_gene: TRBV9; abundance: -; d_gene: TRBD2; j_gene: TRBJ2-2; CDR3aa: CASSASGRSLTGELFF; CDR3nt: TGTGCCAGCAGCGCTAGCGGGAGATCCCTCACCGGGGAGCTGTTTTTT